The rows below give T cell receptor beta chains drawn from one sample of a study of blood T cell repertoires in COVID-19. Here immunoSEQ multiplex PCR was the method, and the copy in TCRdb shows in-frame clones only, minus some. The profile shows 180,000 or so clones, 80% to 90% of them singletons. The sample was peripheral blood. These receptors were taken from a man in his 60s with acute or convalescent COVID-19. CDR3s leave out the opening cysteine and the closing phenylalanine or tryptophan. Size tells how often a clone was seen (once, few, many) or the class of an expanded clone, and some rows leave it out.

V,J,size,CDR3
TRBV5-1,TRBJ2-3,-,ASSLWASGSSDTQY
TRBV7-3,TRBJ2-7,medium-sized,ASSLGTGFGYEQY
TRBV19,TRBJ2-2,-,ASRLPNTGELF
TRBV5-1,TRBJ1-5,-,ASSLAPQGSDSNQPQH
TRBV28,TRBJ2-2,-,ASSPNRGRSGELF
TRBV19,TRBJ1-5,-,ASTDQYQPQH
TRBV4-1,TRBJ2-5,-,ASSQEGSGSLETQY
TRBV7-9,TRBJ1-6,-,ASSLWQVNSPLH
TRBV3-1/TRBV3-2,TRBJ1-3,-,ASSQVASGNTIY
TRBV5-1,TRBJ1-6,-,ASSRGNSGSGSNSPLH
TRBV5-1,TRBJ2-5,-,ASSLGLAGRIEETQY
TRBV29-1,TRBJ1-1,-,SAAAGYTEAF
TRBV2,TRBJ1-2,few,ASRLGQGLDGYT
TRBV3-1/TRBV3-2,TRBJ2-5,-,ASSQGPAGGVTQY
TRBV28,TRBJ2-7,once,ASSSRTGIREQY
TRBV11-2,TRBJ2-7,-,ASSLLYEQY
TRBV28,TRBJ1-2,-,ASSLGGTGGPYGYT
TRBV2,TRBJ2-3,-,ASRHGTSGRADTQY
TRBV28,TRBJ1-2,-,ASSLFGTGAAGYT
TRBV25-1,TRBJ1-4,-,ASSATDGANEKLF
TRBV18,TRBJ2-7,-,ASSPATGGYEQY
TRBV6-5,TRBJ2-1,-,ASSYGWGDNEQF
TRBV5-4,TRBJ1-3,-,ASSPGGNTIY